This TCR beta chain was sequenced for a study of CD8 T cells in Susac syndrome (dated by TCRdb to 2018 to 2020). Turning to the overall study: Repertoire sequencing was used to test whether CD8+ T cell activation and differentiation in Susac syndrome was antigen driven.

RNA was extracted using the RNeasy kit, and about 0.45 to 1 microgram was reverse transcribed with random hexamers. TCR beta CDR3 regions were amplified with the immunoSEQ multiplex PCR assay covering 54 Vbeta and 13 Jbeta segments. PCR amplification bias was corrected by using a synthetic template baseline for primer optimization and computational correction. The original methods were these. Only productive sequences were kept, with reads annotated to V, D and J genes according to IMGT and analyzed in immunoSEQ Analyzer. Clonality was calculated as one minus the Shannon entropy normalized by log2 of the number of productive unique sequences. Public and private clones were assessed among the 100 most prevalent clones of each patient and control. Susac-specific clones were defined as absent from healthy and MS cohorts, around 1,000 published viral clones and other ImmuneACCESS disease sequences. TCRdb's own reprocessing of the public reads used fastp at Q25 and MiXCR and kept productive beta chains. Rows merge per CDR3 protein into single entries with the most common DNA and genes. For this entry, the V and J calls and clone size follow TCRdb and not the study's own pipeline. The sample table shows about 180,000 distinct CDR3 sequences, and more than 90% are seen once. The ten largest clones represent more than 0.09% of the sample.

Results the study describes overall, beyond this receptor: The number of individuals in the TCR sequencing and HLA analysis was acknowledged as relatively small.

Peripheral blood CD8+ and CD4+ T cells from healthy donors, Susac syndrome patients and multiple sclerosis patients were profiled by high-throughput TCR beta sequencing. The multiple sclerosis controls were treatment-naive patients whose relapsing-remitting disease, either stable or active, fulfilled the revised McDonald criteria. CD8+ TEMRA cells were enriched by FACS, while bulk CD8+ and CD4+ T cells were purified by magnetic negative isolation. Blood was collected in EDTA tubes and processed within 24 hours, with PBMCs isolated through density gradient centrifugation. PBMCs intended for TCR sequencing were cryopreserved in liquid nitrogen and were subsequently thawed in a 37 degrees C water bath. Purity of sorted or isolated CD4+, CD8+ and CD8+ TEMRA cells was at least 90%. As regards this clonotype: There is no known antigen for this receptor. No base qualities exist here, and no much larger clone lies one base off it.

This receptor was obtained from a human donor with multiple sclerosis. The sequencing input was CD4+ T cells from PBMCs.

This receptor has the CDR3 CASSLTAVNEQFF. The DNA sequence reads TGTGCCAGCAGTTTGACGGCAGTGAATGAGCAGTTCTTC. The V gene is TRBV12-3 or TRBV12-4 and the J gene is TRBJ2-1, with the identity of the D gene unclear. The CDR3, from cysteine to phenylalanine, totals 13 residues. Here the CDR3 DNA is all that survives: 39 bases in frame from base 1. V loses 3 bases, J loses 7 bases, and the germline ends lie 10 bases apart.